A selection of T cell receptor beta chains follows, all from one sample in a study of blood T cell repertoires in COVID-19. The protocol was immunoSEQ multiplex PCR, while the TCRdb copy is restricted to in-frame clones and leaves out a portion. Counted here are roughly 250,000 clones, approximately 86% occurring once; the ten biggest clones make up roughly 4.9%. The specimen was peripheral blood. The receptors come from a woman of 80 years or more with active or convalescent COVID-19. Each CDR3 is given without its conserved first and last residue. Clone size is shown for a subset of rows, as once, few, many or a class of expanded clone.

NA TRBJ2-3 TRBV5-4 ASSSGGQAQY
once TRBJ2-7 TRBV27 ASSLLASQRGNEQY
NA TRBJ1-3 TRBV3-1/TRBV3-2 ASSDRGSGNTIY
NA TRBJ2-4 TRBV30 AWDSGGGENIQY
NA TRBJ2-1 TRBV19 ASSISSGIGNEQF
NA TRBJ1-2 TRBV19 ASSIGTANYGYT
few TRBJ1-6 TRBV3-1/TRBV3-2 ASSQRDRGRHSPLH
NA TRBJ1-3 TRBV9 ASSVVGRVGGNTIY
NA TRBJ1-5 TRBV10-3 AISDRDRNQPQH
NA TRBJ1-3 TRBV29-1 SGTFSGNTIY
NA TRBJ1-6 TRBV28 ASHRQLDSPLH
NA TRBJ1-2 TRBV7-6 ASSLGTGTNYGYT
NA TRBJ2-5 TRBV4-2 ASSRGTSGDTYQETQY
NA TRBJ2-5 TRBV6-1 ASSEGAGRGETQY
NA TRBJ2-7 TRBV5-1 ASSPPDTSGINEQY
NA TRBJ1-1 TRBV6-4 ASSAEGIYTEAF
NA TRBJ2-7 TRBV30 AWSGGSYEQY
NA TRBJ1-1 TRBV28 ASSFRRNTEAF
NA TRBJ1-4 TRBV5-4 ASSLAGIDEKLF
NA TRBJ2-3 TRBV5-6 ASSFWGFGTDTQY
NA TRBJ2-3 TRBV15 ATSRDLSSGGADTQY
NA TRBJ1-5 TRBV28 ASSFVPGGGQPQH
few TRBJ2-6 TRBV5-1 ASSLDTGANVLT
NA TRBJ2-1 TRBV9 ASHRLAGVGGEQF
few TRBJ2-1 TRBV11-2 ASSLANRGWDEQF
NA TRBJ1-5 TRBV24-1 ATSGLTGSNQPQH
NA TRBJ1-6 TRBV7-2 ASSPFTGPLH
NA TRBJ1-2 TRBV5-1 ASSYDWTGGYT
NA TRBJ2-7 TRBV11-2 ASSPSSGEVGEQY
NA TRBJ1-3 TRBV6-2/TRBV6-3 ASSLLQGPGNTIY
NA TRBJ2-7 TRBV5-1 ASSLRGAYEQY
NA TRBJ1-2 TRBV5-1 ASNKKDRSDGYT
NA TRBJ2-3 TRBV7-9 ASSLVRGYTDTQY
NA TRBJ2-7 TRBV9 ASSEDYRGYEQY
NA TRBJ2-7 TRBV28 ASSLGLAGTRYEQY
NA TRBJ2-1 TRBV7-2 ASSPLAGVYNEQF
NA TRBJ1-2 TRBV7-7 ASSLPGQGLEYGYT
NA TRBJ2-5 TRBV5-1 ASTYGGGQETQY
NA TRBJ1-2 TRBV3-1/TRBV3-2 ASRGTAGLYGYT
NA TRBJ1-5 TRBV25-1 ASSPQGFQPQH
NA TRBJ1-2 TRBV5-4 ASSSGDLNYGYT
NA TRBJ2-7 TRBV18 ASSRQGLNYEQY
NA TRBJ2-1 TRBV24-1 ATSDPGQGLTNEQF
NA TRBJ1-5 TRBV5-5 ASSLLVGGPQPQH
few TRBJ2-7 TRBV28 ASSPGQVSSYEQY
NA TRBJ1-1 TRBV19 ASSIRGRASTEAF
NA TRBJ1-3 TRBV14 ASSQYGNTIY
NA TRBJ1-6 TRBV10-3 AISESVSHDSPLH
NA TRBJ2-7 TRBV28 ASSKDRVGEQY
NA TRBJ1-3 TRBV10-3 AISLDRDPGNTIY
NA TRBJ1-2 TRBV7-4 ASSYSAGQGYGYT
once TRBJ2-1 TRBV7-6 ASSRSEGSYNEQF
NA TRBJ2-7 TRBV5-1 ASSDFGSGTEQY
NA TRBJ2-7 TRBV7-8 ASSFMGGGWFYEQY
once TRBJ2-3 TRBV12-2 ASRSPVRGQSTDTQY
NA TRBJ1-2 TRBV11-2 ASSLEGASNYGYT
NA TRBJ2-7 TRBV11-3 ASSLGGSLNEQY